Reported below is one TCR beta chain. The data are from a study of shared clonotypes between healthy human individuals. V gave up 5 bases and J gave up 7 bases; unmatched junction bases: 10. The CDR3 consists of 15 residues. CDR1 is MNHEY, CDR2 SMNVEV, per germline (reference sequence). Naive CD4+ cells were CD45RA-selected; the remaining cells were memory. Replicate PCRs run on sorted subsets employed roughly 180 ng DNA, some 33,000 T cell genomes. Only in-frame clones appear in the TCRdb table, and some are missing; sequencing was by immunoSEQ multiplex PCR. The sample gives approximately 530,000 clones, approximately 94% of which show up once; nearly 0.065% is in the top ten.

This TCR was recovered from a woman in her twenties or thirties in good health. J is TRBJ1-5 and V is TRBV27, with 8 positions matching TRBD1. Sequencing used naive CD4+ T cells sorted from blood. Subset specified: CD45RA+ positively selected. The CDR3 DNA follows: TGTGCCAGCAGTCCCTGGACAGGGAATTTCCAGCCCCAGCATTTT. It is translated as CASSPWTGNFQPQHF.